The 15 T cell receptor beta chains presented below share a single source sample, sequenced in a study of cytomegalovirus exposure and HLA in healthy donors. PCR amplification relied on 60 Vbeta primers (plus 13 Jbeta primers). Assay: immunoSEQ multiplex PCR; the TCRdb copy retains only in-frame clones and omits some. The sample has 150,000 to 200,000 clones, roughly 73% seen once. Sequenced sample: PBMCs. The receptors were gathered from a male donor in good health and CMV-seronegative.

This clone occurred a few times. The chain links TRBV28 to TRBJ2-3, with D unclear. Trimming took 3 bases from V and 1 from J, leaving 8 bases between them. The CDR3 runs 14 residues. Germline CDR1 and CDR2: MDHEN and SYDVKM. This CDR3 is CASSFYRGTDTQYF. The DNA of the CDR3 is TGTGCCAGCAGTTTTTATCGGGGCACAGATACGCAGTATTTT.

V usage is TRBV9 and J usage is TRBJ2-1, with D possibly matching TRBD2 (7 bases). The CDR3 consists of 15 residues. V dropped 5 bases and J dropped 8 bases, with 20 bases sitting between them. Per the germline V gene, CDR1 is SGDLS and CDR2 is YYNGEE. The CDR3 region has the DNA TGTGCCAGCAGGCCGAGGGGGGGGCTTTCGCATGAGCAGTTCTTC. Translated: CASRPRGGLSHEQFF.

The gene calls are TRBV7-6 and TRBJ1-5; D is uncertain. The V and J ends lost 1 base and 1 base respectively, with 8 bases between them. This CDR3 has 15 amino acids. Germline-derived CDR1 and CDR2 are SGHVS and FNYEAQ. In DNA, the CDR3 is TGTGCCAGCAGCTTAGTAACGGGGAGCAATCAGCCCCAGCATTTT. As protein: CASSLVTGSNQPQHF.

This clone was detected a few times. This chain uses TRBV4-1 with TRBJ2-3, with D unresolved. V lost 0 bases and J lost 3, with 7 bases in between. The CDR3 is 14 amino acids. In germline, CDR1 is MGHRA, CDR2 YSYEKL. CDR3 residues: CASSQDYGTDTQYF. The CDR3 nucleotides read TGCGCCAGCAGCCAAGATTACGGGACAGATACGCAGTATTTT.

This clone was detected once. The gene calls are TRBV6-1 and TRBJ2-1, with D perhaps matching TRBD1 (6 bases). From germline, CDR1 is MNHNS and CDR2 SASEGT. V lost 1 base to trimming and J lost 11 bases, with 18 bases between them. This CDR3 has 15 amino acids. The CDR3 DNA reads TGTGCCAGCAGTGAAGGGCAGGGGCGCATCCCTAAGCAGTTCTTC. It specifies CASSEGQGRIPKQFF.

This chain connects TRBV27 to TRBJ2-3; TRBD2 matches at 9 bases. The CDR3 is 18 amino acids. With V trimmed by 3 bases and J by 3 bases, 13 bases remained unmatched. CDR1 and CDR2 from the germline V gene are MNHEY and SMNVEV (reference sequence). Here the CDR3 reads CASSLTRSSGGLTDTQYF. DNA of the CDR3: TGTGCCAGCAGTTTGACTAGGAGTAGCGGGGGTTTGACAGATACGCAGTATTTT.

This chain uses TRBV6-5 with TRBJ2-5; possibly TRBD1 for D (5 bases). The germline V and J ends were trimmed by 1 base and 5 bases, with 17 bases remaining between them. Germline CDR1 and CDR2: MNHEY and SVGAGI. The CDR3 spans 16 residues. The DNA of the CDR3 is TGTGCCAGCAGTTACTTAGGGGCGCAGGGAATGGAGACCCAGTACTTC. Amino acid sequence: CASSYLGAQGMETQYF.

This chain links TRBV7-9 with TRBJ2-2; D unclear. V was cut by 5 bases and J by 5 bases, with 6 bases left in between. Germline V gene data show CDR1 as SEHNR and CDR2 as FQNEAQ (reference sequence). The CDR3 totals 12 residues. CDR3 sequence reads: CASSRETGELFF. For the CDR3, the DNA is TGTGCCAGCAGCCGCGAGACCGGGGAGCTGTTTTTT. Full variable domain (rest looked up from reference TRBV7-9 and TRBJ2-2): DTGVSQNPRHKITKRGQNVTFRCDPISEHNRLYWYRQTLGQGPEFLTYFQNEAQLEKSRLLSDRFSAERPKGSFSTLEIQRTEQGDSAMYLCASSRETGELFFGEGSRLTVL.

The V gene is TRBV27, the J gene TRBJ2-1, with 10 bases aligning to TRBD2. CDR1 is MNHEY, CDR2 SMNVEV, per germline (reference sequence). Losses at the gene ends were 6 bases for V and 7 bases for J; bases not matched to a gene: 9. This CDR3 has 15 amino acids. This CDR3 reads CASRLRGSGRNEQFF. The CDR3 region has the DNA TGTGCCAGCAGACTCCGTGGTAGCGGGAGGAATGAGCAGTTCTTC.

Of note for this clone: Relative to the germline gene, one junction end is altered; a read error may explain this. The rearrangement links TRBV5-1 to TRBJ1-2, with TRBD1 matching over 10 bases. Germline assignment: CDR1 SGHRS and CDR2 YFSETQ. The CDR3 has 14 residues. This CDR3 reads CASRLVGTGDGYTF. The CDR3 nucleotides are TGCGCCAGCAGATTGGTCGGGACAGGGGATGGCTACACCTTC.

CDR3 bases: TGTGCCAGCAGCCAAGATAAGTGGGGCGGCACTGAAGCTTTCTTT. Encoded protein: CASSQDKWGGTEAFF. V is TRBV4-2 and J is TRBJ1-1; TRBD1 is a possible D gene (5 bases). Looked up from germline, CDR1 is LGHNA and CDR2 is YNFKEQ. Trimming removed 0 bases at V and 4 bases at J, with 12 bases between. The CDR3 contains 15 residues.

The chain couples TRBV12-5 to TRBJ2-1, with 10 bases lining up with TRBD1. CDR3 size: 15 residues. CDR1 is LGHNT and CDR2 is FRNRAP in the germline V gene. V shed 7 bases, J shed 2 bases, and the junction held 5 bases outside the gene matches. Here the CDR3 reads CASAAGTGAYNEQFF. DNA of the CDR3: TGTGCTAGTGCCGCCGGGACAGGGGCCTACAATGAGCAGTTCTTC. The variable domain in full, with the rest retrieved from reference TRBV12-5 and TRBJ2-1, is DARVTQTPRHKVTEMGQEVTMRCQPILGHNTVFWYRQTMMQGLELLAYFRNRAPLDDSGMPKDRFSAEMPDATLATLKIQPSEPRDSAVYFCASAAGTGAYNEQFFGPGTRLTVL.

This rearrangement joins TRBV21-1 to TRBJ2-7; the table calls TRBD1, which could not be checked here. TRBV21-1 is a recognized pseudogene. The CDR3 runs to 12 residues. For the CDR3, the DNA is TGTGCCACCCCCGGGGCAGGGGACGAGCAGTACTTC. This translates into CATPGAGDEQYF.

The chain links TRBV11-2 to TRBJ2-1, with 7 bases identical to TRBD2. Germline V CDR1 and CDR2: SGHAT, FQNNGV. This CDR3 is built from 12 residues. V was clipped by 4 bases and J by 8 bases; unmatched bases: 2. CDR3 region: CASSSLADEQFF. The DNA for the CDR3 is TGTGCCAGCAGCTCTCTAGCGGATGAGCAGTTCTTC. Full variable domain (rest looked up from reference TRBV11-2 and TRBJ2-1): EAGVAQSPRYKIIEKRQSVAFWCNPISGHATLYWYQQILGQGPKLLIQFQNNGVVDDSQLPKDRFSAERLKGVDSTLKIQPAKLEDSAVYLCASSSLADEQFFGPGTRLTVL.

The CDR3 coding sequence is TGTGCCAGCAGCTTAGGGAGCGGGGGTACAGATACGCAGTATTTT. Translating it yields CASSLGSGGTDTQYF. This chain connects TRBV11-3 to TRBJ2-3; the match to TRBD2 covers 8 bases. Germline-derived CDR1 and CDR2 are SGHNT and YENEEA. V was clipped by 1 base and J by 3 bases; unmatched bases: 3. The CDR3 extends over 15 amino acids.